These T cell receptor beta chains were read from a single sample in a study of T cell responses to AZD1222 COVID-19 vaccine. Here immunoSEQ multiplex PCR was the method, and the copy in TCRdb shows in-frame clones only, minus some. The data show around 130,000 clones, with around 90% seen just once and around 3.8% held by the top ten. This specimen consisted of peripheral blood, obtained 28 days after the second dose of the MenACWY control vaccine. The receptors here all came from an adult who received the MenACWY meningococcal vaccine as a control. Both conserved end residues are part of each CDR3. The D gene is left open where the match is weak. Where a row states a size, it is once, few, many or the class of an expanded clone; other rows omit it.

V gene,D gene,J gene,clone size,CDR3 DNA,CDR3 protein
TRBV4-1,TRBD2,TRBJ2-1,NA,TGCGCCAGCAGCCAAATAGGGGCTAGCGGGTACAATGAGCAGTTCTTC,CASSQIGASGYNEQFF
TRBV15,NA,TRBJ1-1,NA,TGTGCCACCAGCAGAGATAGGGGGGGAACTGAAGCTTTCTTT,CATSRDRGGTEAFF
TRBV4-3,NA,TRBJ1-5,NA,TGCGCCAGCAGCCAAGATATAGGGTTTTTGGCCCAGCATTTT,CASSQDIGFLAQHF
TRBV25-1,NA,TRBJ1-1,NA,TGTGCCAGCGCCCGAGGGAGCGGTTCTGGGAACACTGAAGCTTTCTTT,CASARGSGSGNTEAFF
TRBV6-6,TRBD2,TRBJ2-1,NA,TGTGCCAGCAGTTTAGCGGGAGTGCGAGGAAATGAGCAGTTCTTC,CASSLAGVRGNEQFF
TRBV11-3,NA,TRBJ2-3,NA,TGTGCCAGCAGCTTATCTAGGGGGACGCAGTATTTT,CASSLSRGTQYF
TRBV7-2,NA,TRBJ1-1,NA,TGTGCCAGCAGCTTACTGGCAGGGGCCCCTGAAGCTTTCTTT,CASSLLAGAPEAFF
TRBV2,NA,TRBJ2-2,NA,TGTGCCAGCAGTTGGTTAGTGCGAGACACCGGGGAGCTGTTTTTT,CASSWLVRDTGELFF
TRBV7-6,NA,TRBJ2-5,NA,TGTGCCAGCAGCCTACTACCCCAAGAGACCCAGTACTTC,CASSLLPQETQYF
TRBV5-6,NA,TRBJ1-1,NA,TGTGCCAGCAGCTTAATACGAGCATGGAACACTGAAGCTTTCTTT,CASSLIRAWNTEAFF
TRBV4-3,NA,TRBJ2-3,NA,TGCGCCAGCAGCCGGCGGCCAGAAAGCACAGATACGCAGTATTTT,CASSRRPESTDTQYF
TRBV7-9,NA,TRBJ2-3,NA,TGTGCCAGCAGCTCTACTTTCGCAGATACGCAGTATTTT,CASSSTFADTQYF
TRBV4-1,TRBD2,TRBJ2-1,NA,TGCGCCAGCAGCCAAAGTGTGGGACTAGAGTACAATGAGCAGTTCTTC,CASSQSVGLEYNEQFF
TRBV5-8,TRBD1,TRBJ2-5,NA,TGTGCCAGCAGCTGGGGGGACAGGCTTCAAGAGACCCAGTACTTC,CASSWGDRLQETQYF
TRBV4-1,TRBD2,TRBJ2-1,large,TGCGCCAGCAGCCAATATACCCCGCTAGCGGGGTACAATGAGCAGTTCTTC,CASSQYTPLAGYNEQFF
TRBV28,TRBD1,TRBJ2-2,once,TGTGCCAGCAGACCTGGGACAGGACTCACCGGGGAGCTGTTTTTT,CASRPGTGLTGELFF
TRBV27,NA,TRBJ2-5,NA,TGTGCCAGCACCCAGGGGTGGCGGGAGACCCAGTACTTC,CASTQGWRETQYF
TRBV29-1,NA,TRBJ1-1,NA,TGCAGCGTTCGGGGTTTGGCGAACACTGAAGCTTTCTTT,CSVRGLANTEAFF
TRBV29-1,NA,TRBJ2-3,NA,TGCAGCGTTGACACAGATACGCAGTATTTT,CSVDTDTQYF
TRBV6-1,TRBD1,TRBJ1-1,NA,TGTGCCAGCAGTGATCAGGACAGGGGGCTTACTGAAGCTTTCTTT,CASSDQDRGLTEAFF
TRBV6-5,NA,TRBJ1-1,NA,TGTGCCAGCAGTTACTCGGGCGGAACGCAGGGGAAAGCTTTCTTT,CASSYSGGTQGKAFF
TRBV18,TRBD1,TRBJ2-2,NA,TGTGCCAGCTCACCAGCGGACAGGCGGTTATACACCGGGGAGCTGTTTTTT,CASSPADRRLYTGELFF
TRBV19,NA,TRBJ1-5,NA,TGTGCCAGTAGTATGTATCCGGAAAGTTATAGCAATCAGCCCCAGCATTTT,CASSMYPESYSNQPQHF
TRBV11-3,NA,TRBJ2-3,once,TGTGCCAGCAGCTTGGGGGGAGATACGCAGTATTTT,CASSLGGDTQYF
TRBV28,NA,TRBJ2-5,NA,TGTGCCAGCAGTTCAGGGATACGGGAGACCCAGTACTTC,CASSSGIRETQYF
TRBV5-1,TRBD1,TRBJ1-3,NA,TGCGCCAGCAGCAATACAGGGGCCTCGAGGGACACCATATATTTT,CASSNTGASRDTIYF
TRBV9,NA,TRBJ1-2,NA,TGTGCCAGCAGCGCACAACAGGGAAATGGCTACACCTTC,CASSAQQGNGYTF
TRBV11-3,NA,TRBJ2-1,NA,TGTGCCAGCAGCTCCGGGACAATTTACAATGAGCAGTTCTTC,CASSSGTIYNEQFF
TRBV5-5,TRBD1,TRBJ1-1,NA,TGTGCCAGCAGCCTCGGACAGGCGATTGAAGCTTTCTTT,CASSLGQAIEAFF
TRBV5-8,NA,TRBJ1-1,NA,TGTGCCAGCAGCCTTATCGACACTGAAGCTTTCTTT,CASSLIDTEAFF
TRBV9,NA,TRBJ1-6,NA,TGTGCCAGCAGCGTAGGAGGACAGAGCAATTCACCCCTCCACTTT,CASSVGGQSNSPLHF
TRBV6-5,TRBD2,TRBJ2-1,NA,TGTGCCAGCAGCCCCACCTCTGCTAGCGGGCAGTTCTTC,CASSPTSASGQFF
TRBV7-2,NA,TRBJ2-5,once,TGTGCCAGCAGCTTGTTGATGGAGACCCAGTACTTC,CASSLLMETQYF
TRBV9,NA,TRBJ1-5,NA,TGTGCCAGCAGCGTAGACAGTGGCAATCAGCCCCAGCATTTT,CASSVDSGNQPQHF
TRBV4-1,TRBD1,TRBJ1-1,few,TGCGCCAGCAGCCGAGGACAGGCTTACACTGAAGCTTTCTTT,CASSRGQAYTEAFF
TRBV18,TRBD2,TRBJ2-1,NA,TGTGCCAGCTCACTCCCATTAGCGGGAGGCTCCTACAATGAGCAGTTCTTC,CASSLPLAGGSYNEQFF
TRBV3-1/TRBV3-2,NA,TRBJ1-2,NA,TGTGCCAGCAGCCAAGATGTGGACAGATCTAACTATGGCTACACCTTC,CASSQDVDRSNYGYTF
TRBV5-1,NA,TRBJ2-6,NA,TGCGCCAGCAGCTGGGGGCAGGGGACGACCGCCTCTGGGGCCAACGTCCTGACTTTC,CASSWGQGTTASGANVLTF
TRBV27,TRBD1,TRBJ1-2,few,TGTGCCAGCAGTCCCGGGGACAGGGACGACTATGGCTACACCTTC,CASSPGDRDDYGYTF
TRBV3-1/TRBV3-2,NA,TRBJ1-4,NA,TGTGCCAGCAGCCAAGATCGGGGGGAAAAACTGTTTTTT,CASSQDRGEKLFF
TRBV9,NA,TRBJ2-2,NA,TGTGCCAGCAGCGTAGAGGCGGGAAACACCGGGGAGCTGTTTTTT,CASSVEAGNTGELFF
TRBV2,TRBD2,TRBJ2-2,once,TGTGCCAGCAATGGACTAGCGAACACCGGGGAGCTGTTTTTT,CASNGLANTGELFF
TRBV5-1,TRBD1,TRBJ2-7,NA,TGCGCCAGCAGCCCCCTCCTGGGACAGGGCTCCTACGAGCAGTACTTC,CASSPLLGQGSYEQYF
TRBV5-5,NA,TRBJ2-7,NA,TGTGCCAGCAGCTTGGATGCTCCAACCTACGAGCAGTACTTC,CASSLDAPTYEQYF
TRBV28,NA,TRBJ2-7,NA,TGTGCCAGCAGTTTATCAGGTGGCCGAGGGCAGTACTTC,CASSLSGGRGQYF
TRBV19,NA,TRBJ2-1,once,TGTGCCAGTAGTATAGTGGGGGTGGGCTCCTACAATGAGCAGTTCTTC,CASSIVGVGSYNEQFF
TRBV10-3,NA,TRBJ1-2,NA,TGTGCCATCAGTGAGACAGCCTATGGCTACACCTTC,CAISETAYGYTF
TRBV25-1,NA,TRBJ2-2,NA,TGTGCCAGCAGCCCAAGGTGGGGCGCGAACACCGGGGAGCTGTTTTTT,CASSPRWGANTGELFF
TRBV6-5,TRBD2,TRBJ2-7,NA,TGTGCCAGCAGTTTTAGGACTAGGACCTACGAGCAGTACTTC,CASSFRTRTYEQYF
TRBV11-1,TRBD1,TRBJ1-1,NA,TGTGCCAGCAGCCCTGGGACAGGGGGCACTGAAGCTTTCTTT,CASSPGTGGTEAFF
TRBV5-1,NA,TRBJ2-5,NA,TGCGCCAGCAGCTTGGAGGGTAGCCGAGAGACCCAGTACTTC,CASSLEGSRETQYF
TRBV5-1,NA,TRBJ2-7,NA,TGCGCCAGCAGCTTAGACTACGAGCAGTACTTC,CASSLDYEQYF
TRBV11-2,NA,TRBJ2-7,NA,TGTGCCAGCAGCTTAGGACATACCTACGAGCAGTACTTC,CASSLGHTYEQYF
TRBV5-6,NA,TRBJ2-7,NA,TGTGCCAGCAGCTTTCGTGACAGCGTCTATGAGCAGTACTTC,CASSFRDSVYEQYF